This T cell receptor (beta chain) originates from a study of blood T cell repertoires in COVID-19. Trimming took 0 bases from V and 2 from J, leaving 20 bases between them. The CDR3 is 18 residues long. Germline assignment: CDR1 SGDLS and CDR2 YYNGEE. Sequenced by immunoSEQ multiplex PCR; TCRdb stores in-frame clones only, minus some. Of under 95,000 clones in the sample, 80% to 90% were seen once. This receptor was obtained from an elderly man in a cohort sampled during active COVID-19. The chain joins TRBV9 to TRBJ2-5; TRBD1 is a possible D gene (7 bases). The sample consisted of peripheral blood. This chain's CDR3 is CASSVGVRQGGLQETQYF. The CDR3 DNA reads TGTGCCAGCAGCGTAGGGGTGCGGCAGGGGGGCCTACAAGAGACCCAGTACTTC.